This T cell receptor beta chain was retrieved from a study of T cells in Graves' hyperthyroidism and ophthalmopathy. Authors of the study amplified TCR beta CDR3 regions from RNA transcripts. The primer set for the first-round RT-PCR of the TCR CDR3 was HTBI. TCRdb used MiXCR to reprocess the multiplex PCR reads, holding one entry per CDR3 protein. Of about 380,000 distinct CDR3 sequences listed, approximately 18% are singletons. This clonotype has a count of ten or more. V shed 2 bases, J shed 1 base, and the junction held 4 bases outside the gene matches. The CDR3 runs 15 residues. The germline gives CDR1 SGHRS, CDR2 YFSETQ.

The TCR was taken from a man between 18 and 29 years old with Graves' ophthalmopathy. The chain uses TRBV5-1 and TRBJ2-3; 7 nucleotides agree with TRBD1. The sample taken for sequencing was blood. CDR3 in amino acids: CASSLQGSGTDTQYF. The CDR3 region has the DNA TGCGCCAGCAGCTTACAGGGGTCTGGCACAGATACGCAGTATTTT.